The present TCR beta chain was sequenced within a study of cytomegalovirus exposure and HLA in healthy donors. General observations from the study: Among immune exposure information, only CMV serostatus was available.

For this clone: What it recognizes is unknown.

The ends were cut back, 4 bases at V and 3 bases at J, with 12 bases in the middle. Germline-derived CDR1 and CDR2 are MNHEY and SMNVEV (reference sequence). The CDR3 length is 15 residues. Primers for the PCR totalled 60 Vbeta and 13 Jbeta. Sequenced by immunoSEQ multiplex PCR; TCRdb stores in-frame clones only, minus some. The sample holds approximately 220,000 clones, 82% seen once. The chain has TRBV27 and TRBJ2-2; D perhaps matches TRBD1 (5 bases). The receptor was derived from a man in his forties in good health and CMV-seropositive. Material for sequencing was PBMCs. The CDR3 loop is CASSSTRQYTGELFF. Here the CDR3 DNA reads TGTGCCAGCAGTTCCACGAGACAGTACACCGGGGAGCTGTTTTTT.